These 5 T cell receptor beta chains came from one sample sequenced in a study of blood T cell repertoires in COVID-19. Sequencing was performed with immunoSEQ multiplex PCR; in TCRdb, only in-frame clones are kept and a portion is missing. The sample contains 68,000 or so clones, roughly 87% of which appear only once. What was sequenced was peripheral blood. These TCRs come from a middle-aged man with COVID-19, enrolled during active disease.

This chain uses TRBV9 with TRBJ1-1; tentatively, D is TRBD1 (6 bases). V shed 4 bases and J shed 4 bases, with 20 bases lying between them. The germline V gene encodes CDR1 SGDLS and CDR2 YYNGEE. This CDR3 comprises 16 residues. In DNA form, the CDR3 reads TGTGCCAGCAGCTTCGGCCCGGACGTGGGGGCCACTGAAGCTTTCTTT. It codes for CASSFGPDVGATEAFF.

Only one count was recorded for this clone. This chain uses TRBV19 with TRBJ2-3; D is perhaps TRBD2 (6 bases). The V end lost 7 bases, the J end lost 2 bases, and 16 bases lay between the germline ends. The germline V gene has CDR1 LNHDA and CDR2 SQIVND (reference sequence). The CDR3 spans 15 residues. CDR3 in DNA: TGTGCCAGTACCGCGGCGGCGGGATTCACAGATACGCAGTATTTT. Residues: CASTAAAGFTDTQYF.

This clone was detected once. This chain links TRBV6-5 with TRBJ2-1; D ambiguous. V lost 6 bases and J lost 8, with 11 bases in between. CDR1 is MNHEY and CDR2 is SVGAGI in the germline V gene. CDR3 length: 12 amino acids. For the CDR3, the DNA is TGTGCCAGCAGCCATCGCCGGGATGAGCAGTTCTTC. It is translated as CASSHRRDEQFF.

V usage is TRBV7-6 and J usage is TRBJ1-3, with TRBD1 matching 8 bases. This CDR3 region has 16 residues. Trimming removed 2 bases from V and 2 bases from J; junction bases left unmatched: 5. The germline gives CDR1 SGHVS, CDR2 FNYEAQ. The CDR3 here is CASSLKQGATGNTIYF. DNA of the CDR3: TGTGCCAGCAGCTTAAAGCAGGGGGCAACTGGAAACACCATATATTTT.

This chain connects TRBV7-9 to TRBJ2-7; no clear D gene. CDR1 is SEHNR and CDR2 is FQNEAQ in the germline V gene (reference sequence). Trimming pared 5 bases from V and 3 bases from J, leaving 8 bases between. The CDR3 is 12 residues long. CDR3 in DNA: TGTGCCAGCAGCCCTGTGAGCTACGAGCAGTACTTC. Protein: CASSPVSYEQYF.